The 21 T cell receptor beta chains listed next were all sequenced from one sample in a study of cytomegalovirus exposure and HLA in healthy donors. Researchers ran the PCR with 60 Vbeta and 13 Jbeta primers. The data were produced by immunoSEQ multiplex PCR, yet TCRdb's version contains in-frame clones alone and is incomplete. The sample includes some 170,000 clones, around 76% of them seen just once. Sequenced: PBMCs. All receptors derive from a man aged 55 to 69 in good health and CMV-seronegative.

The genes are TRBV7-6 and TRBJ2-1; D may be TRBD2 (6 bases). The length of the CDR3 is 17 residues. CDR1 and CDR2 from the germline V gene are SGHVS and FNYEAQ. Trimming took 1 base from V and 0 from J, leaving 13 bases between them. In DNA, the CDR3 is TGTGCCAGCAGCTTAGGGGGACTTTTGAGCTCCTACAATGAGCAGTTCTTC. This sequence encodes CASSLGGLLSSYNEQFF.

The chain recombines TRBV25-1 with TRBJ2-7; TRBD2 might be the D (6 bases). CDR1 is MGHDK and CDR2 is SYGVNS in the germline V gene. The CDR3 extends over 13 amino acids. Trimming left V 7 bases short and J 4 bases short, with 14 bases between. This chain's CDR3 is CASTSPGEYEQYF. The CDR3 DNA is TGTGCCAGCACCTCACCGGGGGAATACGAGCAGTACTTC.

This clone has just one count. The chain joins TRBV9 to TRBJ2-3; TRBD1 matches at 8 bases. CDR3 length equals 14 residues. Germline CDR1 and CDR2: SGDLS and YYNGEE. V lost 3 bases, J lost 4 bases, and 4 bases stayed unmatched. The CDR3 nucleotides are TGTGCCAGCAGCGGACGGACAGGGCCAGATACGCAGTATTTT. Translated: CASSGRTGPDTQYF.

The chain carries TRBV27 and TRBJ2-3, with 7 nucleotides matching TRBD2. The germline V gene encodes CDR1 MNHEY and CDR2 SMNVEV (reference sequence). This CDR3 region has 16 residues. The V gene end was trimmed by 6 bases and the J gene end by 2 bases; junction bases not matched to a gene: 11. This chain's CDR3 is CASRPDWREFTDTQYF. The CDR3 DNA sequence: TGTGCCAGCAGGCCCGACTGGCGGGAGTTCACAGATACGCAGTATTTT.

This rearrangement joins TRBV7-2 to TRBJ2-1, with 10 positions matching TRBD2. From germline, CDR1 is SGHTA and CDR2 FQGNSA. The CDR3 has 15 amino acids. V shed 5 bases, J shed 5 bases, and the junction held 6 bases outside the gene matches. The CDR3 here is CASSILAGTNNEQFF. The DNA for the CDR3 is TGTGCCAGCAGCATACTAGCGGGGACTAACAATGAGCAGTTCTTC.

This clone was counted a single time. The CDR3 here is CAWSGHGSYEQYF. The CDR3 bases are TGTGCCTGGTCGGGACATGGTTCCTACGAGCAGTACTTC. The J gene is TRBJ2-7, the V gene TRBV30, with D possibly matching TRBD1 (6 bases). V dropped 5 bases and J dropped 1 base, with 12 bases sitting between them. Germline V CDR1 and CDR2: GTSNPN, SVGIG (reference sequence). This CDR3 is built from 13 residues.

This clone has more than one count but fewer than ten. This chain joins TRBV7-9 and TRBJ2-5; 12 bases agree with TRBD2. V lost 2 bases, J lost 5 bases, and 6 bases stayed unmatched. The CDR3 totals 16 residues. CDR1 and CDR2 (germline): SEHNR, FQNEAQ (reference sequence). The CDR3 loop reads CASSLNLAGGPETQYF. The CDR3 nucleotides read TGTGCCAGCAGCTTAAACCTAGCGGGAGGGCCGGAGACCCAGTACTTC.

The chain couples TRBV19 to TRBJ2-6; D gene unclear. V lost 3 bases and J lost 4, with 13 bases in between. Germline loops: CDR1 LNHDA, CDR2 SQIVND (reference sequence). The CDR3 runs to 16 residues. CDR3 in amino acids: CASSIGAAPGANVLTF. The CDR3 DNA follows: TGTGCCAGTAGTATCGGCGCGGCCCCCGGGGCCAACGTCCTGACTTTC.

This chain joins TRBV6-5 and TRBJ1-4; D is possibly TRBD1 (6 bases). The CDR3 runs to 15 residues. The germline V and J ends were trimmed by 6 bases and 7 bases, with 18 bases remaining between them. CDR1 is MNHEY and CDR2 is SVGAGI in the germline V gene. CDR3 sequence (DNA): TGTGCCAGCAGGCAGAGGGAGAAGACAGGTGAAAAACTGTTTTTT. Its translation: CASRQREKTGEKLFF.

The rearrangement joins TRBV7-9 to TRBJ2-3; D possibly corresponds to TRBD2 (6 bases). The length of the CDR3 is 14 residues. V was cut by 4 bases and J by 5 bases, with 13 bases left in between. In germline, CDR1 is SEHNR, CDR2 FQNEAQ (reference sequence). CDR3 protein: CASSSERLVDTQYF. CDR3 DNA: TGTGCCAGCAGCTCGGAACGACTAGTAGATACGCAGTATTTT.

The genes are TRBV4-3 and TRBJ2-1; 8 bases line up with TRBD2. The junction had 10 bases not matched to a gene; V was cut back by 4 bases and J by 8 bases. CDR1 LGHNA and CDR2 YSLEER come from the germline V gene. The CDR3 has 15 residues. CDR3 in amino acids: CASSLRREGRDEQFF. DNA for the CDR3: TGCGCCAGCAGCCTACGCCGGGAGGGCCGGGATGAGCAGTTCTTC.

Comments on this clone: Relative to the germline gene, one junction end is altered; a read error may explain this. V gene TRBV7-9 combines with J gene TRBJ2-7; D is perhaps TRBD1 (5 bases). Germline CDR1 and CDR2: SEHNR and FQNEAQ (reference sequence). CDR3 length equals 13 residues. The CDR3 region has the DNA TGTTCCAGCAGCTTCGGCAGGGTCTACGAGCAGTACTTC. This encodes CSSSFGRVYEQYF.

The chain recombines TRBV19 with TRBJ2-2, with 7 bases matching TRBD1. Germline CDR1 reads LNHDA; CDR2 reads SQIVND (reference sequence). With V trimmed by 9 bases and J by 3 bases, 7 bases remained unmatched. The CDR3 is 14 residues long. The CDR3 sequence is CASQGTVYTGELFF. DNA for the CDR3: TGTGCCAGCCAAGGGACAGTATACACCGGGGAGCTGTTTTTT.

The chain has TRBV6-5 and TRBJ2-7; TRBD1 agrees at 7 bases. The CDR3 runs 16 residues. Germline-derived CDR1 and CDR2 are MNHEY and SVGAGI. V dropped 2 bases and J dropped 1; count of bases not matched to a gene: 8. In DNA form, the CDR3 reads TGTGCCAGCAGTTACCACCCGGGACAGAGATCCTACGAGCAGTACTTC. Protein sequence: CASSYHPGQRSYEQYF.

As regards this clone: Other DNA variants within this sample encode the same CDR3. The chain uses TRBV5-1 and TRBJ1-1; 9 positions agree with TRBD1. V was clipped by 4 bases and J by 4 bases; unmatched bases: 5. The CDR3 consists of 14 residues. CDR1 is SGHRS and CDR2 is YFSETQ in the germline V gene. For the CDR3, the DNA is TGCGCCAGCAGCCTACCGACAGGGGGCACTGAAGCTTTCTTT. Translating gives CASSLPTGGTEAFF.

CDR3 protein: CASSLGRTAGIEYQETQYF. The CDR3, as DNA: TGCGCCAGCAGCTTGGGTCGAACGGCAGGTATTGAGTACCAAGAGACCCAGTACTTC. The chain couples TRBV5-1 to TRBJ2-5; D not resolved. This CDR3 comprises 19 residues. V was trimmed by 0 bases and J by 0 bases, leaving 21 bases between them. Germline lookup yields CDR1 SGHRS and CDR2 YFSETQ.

The chain couples TRBV28 to TRBJ2-1; 8 positions match TRBD1. CDR1 is MDHEN and CDR2 is SYDVKM in the germline V gene. The CDR3 runs to 14 residues. The V segment lost 10 bases and the J segment 4 bases; nucleotides outside the gene matches: 9. The CDR3 DNA reads TGTGCCACCAAAAAGCAGGGGGCTTACAATGAGCAGTTCTTC. Protein sequence: CATKKQGAYNEQFF. Combining the CDR3 with reference TRBV28 and TRBJ2-1 gives the whole variable domain DVKVTQSSRYLVKRTGEKVFLECVQDMDHENMFWYRQDPGLGLRLIYFSYDVKMKEKGDIPEGYSVSREKKERFSLILESASTNQTSMYLCATKKQGAYNEQFFGPGTRLTVL.

V is TRBV6-1 and J is TRBJ2-7; D may be TRBD1 (6 bases). This CDR3 is built from 12 residues. Germline V CDR1 and CDR2: MNHNS, SASEGT. V dropped 6 bases and J dropped 4 bases, with 10 bases sitting between them. Written as DNA, the CDR3 is TGTGCCAGCAGCCCGGACAGATACGAGCAGTACTTC. It is translated as CASSPDRYEQYF.

This chain links TRBV27 with TRBJ2-7, with a possible D match to TRBD1 (6 bases). V gave up 1 base and J gave up 6 bases, with 16 bases separating them. The CDR3 is made up of 15 amino acids. In germline, CDR1 is MNHEY, CDR2 SMNVEV (reference sequence). The CDR3 region has the DNA TGTGCCAGCAGTTTATTAGAGGGGGATAGGTGCGAGCAGTACTTC. It yields the protein CASSLLEGDRCEQYF.

This chain links TRBV5-1 with TRBJ1-6, with D possibly TRBD1 on 6 matching bases. The germline CDR1 and CDR2 sequences are SGHRS and YFSETQ. The CDR3 is 14 amino acids. Trimming removed 2 bases from V and 8 bases from J, with 11 bases in between. CDR3 coding DNA: TGCGCCAGCAGCTTTGGGGACACCCATTCACCCCTCCACTTT. Residues: CASSFGDTHSPLHF.

The J gene is TRBJ1-2, the V gene TRBV28, with D unclear. Trimming shortened V by 7 bases and J by 0 bases, and 15 bases separated the two germline ends. The CDR3 sequence is 15 residues long. Germline assignment: CDR1 MDHEN and CDR2 SYDVKM. The CDR3: CASKYVGLANYGYTF. For the CDR3, the DNA is TGTGCCAGCAAATACGTAGGTCTAGCTAACTATGGCTACACCTTC.